Presented here are 25 T cell receptor beta chains from one specimen sequenced in a study of T cell responses to AZD1222 COVID-19 vaccine. Sequenced by immunoSEQ multiplex PCR; TCRdb stores in-frame clones only, minus some. This sample yields under 200,000 clones, of which around nine tenths are seen a single time; 3.6% belongs to the top ten. Source: peripheral blood, taken 28 days after the second dose of the MenACWY control vaccine. Receptor source: an adult who received the MenACWY meningococcal vaccine as a control.

The chain employs TRBV24-1 and TRBJ2-4; 11 bases agree with TRBD1. Unmatched junction bases numbered 4, after V lost 4 bases and J lost 6 bases. Per the germline V gene, CDR1 is KGHDR and CDR2 is SFDVKD. The CDR3 runs to 15 residues. CDR3 protein: CATSDPGTGGNIQYF. CDR3 coding DNA: TGTGCCACCAGTGACCCCGGGACAGGGGGAAACATTCAGTACTTC.

This clone was found once. V gene TRBV5-1 combines with J gene TRBJ1-2; possibly TRBD1 for D (6 bases). The CDR3 runs 14 residues. V lost 0 bases and J lost 6, with 12 bases in between. CDR1 is SGHRS and CDR2 is YFSETQ in the germline V gene. CDR3: CASSLARGADGYTF. DNA of the CDR3: TGCGCCAGCAGCTTGGCTCGGGGGGCGGATGGCTACACCTTC.

This clone appeared a single time. V and J are TRBV30 and TRBJ2-7, with 7 bases matching TRBD2. V lost 5 bases, J lost 4 bases, and 8 bases stayed unmatched. The germline V gene has CDR1 GTSNPN and CDR2 SVGIG (reference sequence). The CDR3 sequence is 13 residues long. The CDR3 DNA sequence: TGTGCCTGGGCGAGCGGGGCACCATACGAGCAGTACTTC. It encodes CAWASGAPYEQYF.

The chain recombines TRBV7-9 with TRBJ1-5; D is perhaps TRBD1 (6 bases). Germline loops: CDR1 SEHNR, CDR2 FQNEAQ (reference sequence). The CDR3 has 14 residues. The V gene lost 5 bases and the J gene lost 4 bases, with 12 bases spanning the gap. The CDR3 DNA reads TGTGCCAGCAGCCTCACAGGGTATAATCAGCCCCAGCATTTT. Translation: CASSLTGYNQPQHF.

Details on this clone: A junction end diverges from the germline sequence, so it may reflect a read error. The chain carries TRBV7-3 and TRBJ2-7, with a weak D call TRBD2 (6 bases). This CDR3 has 14 amino acids. Germline V gene lookup returns CDR1 SGHTA and CDR2 FQGTGA. The CDR3: CASSLNAGSYEQYF. CDR3 bases: TGTGCCAGCAGTTTAAATGCGGGGTCCTACGAGCAGTACTTC.

The chain has TRBV6-5 and TRBJ1-1; D uncertain. The germline V gene encodes CDR1 MNHEY and CDR2 SVGAGI. Trimming cost V 0 bases and J 3 bases, with 11 bases left between them. CDR3 size: 15 residues. The DNA for the CDR3 is TGTGCCAGCAGTTACTCCGGGGATCTGGACACTGAAGCTTTCTTT. Translated, it gives CASSYSGDLDTEAFF.

This chain links TRBV7-2 with TRBJ2-1; TRBD1 matches 7 bases. With 0 bases clipped from V and 6 bases from J, the junction kept 8 bases outside the gene matches. Germline CDR1 and CDR2: SGHTA and FQGNSA. The CDR3 runs to 16 residues. The CDR3 is CASSLAGSDRRNEQFF. Here the CDR3 DNA reads TGTGCCAGCAGCTTAGCGGGTTCGGACAGGCGCAATGAGCAGTTCTTC.

V is TRBV5-1 and J is TRBJ2-1; 7 bases fit TRBD2. CDR3 length equals 14 residues. Germline V gene data show CDR1 as SGHRS and CDR2 as YFSETQ. Germline trimming cut 5 bases from V and 6 bases from J; bases unmatched to any gene: 8. CDR3 loop: CASRAGLKINEQFF. The CDR3 DNA reads TGCGCCAGCAGGGCGGGACTAAAAATCAATGAGCAGTTCTTC.

This clone was picked up a small number of times. The J gene is TRBJ2-5, the V gene TRBV9, with D tentatively TRBD2 (6 bases). The V end was cut by 0 bases, the J end by 4 bases, with 22 bases between. Germline V gene data show CDR1 as SGDLS and CDR2 as YYNGEE. The CDR3 totals 18 residues. The CDR3 DNA reads as TGTGCCAGCAGCGTAGGAACCGGGGTAGCGGTCAGAGGAGAGACCCAGTACTTC. Encoded protein: CASSVGTGVAVRGETQYF.

The gene calls are TRBV9 and TRBJ1-3, with a possible D match to TRBD1 (6 bases). Trimming cost V 0 bases and J 0 bases, with 7 bases left between them. The CDR3 has 15 residues. CDR1 and CDR2 from the germline V gene are SGDLS and YYNGEE. This chain's CDR3 is CASSVVGASGNTIYF. CDR3 nucleotide sequence: TGTGCCAGCAGCGTAGTGGGGGCCTCTGGAAACACCATATATTTT. The full variable domain, its missing parts supplied by reference TRBV9 and TRBJ1-3, is DSGVTQTPKHLITATGQRVTLRCSPRSGDLSVYWYQQSLDQGLQFLIQYYNGEERAKGNILERFSAQQFPDLHSELNLSSLELGDSALYFCASSVVGASGNTIYFGEGSWLTVV.

This clone was observed a single time. The V gene is TRBV27, the J gene TRBJ2-7; D is perhaps TRBD2 (6 bases). The CDR3 consists of 13 residues. The V end lost 2 bases, the J end lost 2 bases, and 7 bases lay between the germline ends. CDR1 and CDR2 from the germline V gene are MNHEY and SMNVEV (reference sequence). CDR3 region: CASSLREPYEQYF. DNA for the CDR3: TGTGCCAGCAGTTTACGGGAGCCCTACGAGCAGTACTTC.

The chain employs TRBV4-1 and TRBJ1-6; D is ambiguous. The ends were cut back, 1 base at V and 7 bases at J, with 11 bases in the middle. The germline CDR1 and CDR2 sequences are MGHRA and YSYEKL. The CDR3 has 15 amino acids. CDR3: CASSQAPLPNSPLHF. As DNA, the CDR3 is TGCGCCAGCAGCCAAGCCCCCCTCCCCAATTCACCCCTCCACTTT.

The chain recombines TRBV7-9 with TRBJ1-6; D unclear. Germline assignment: CDR1 SEHNR and CDR2 FQNEAQ (reference sequence). The length of the CDR3 is 13 residues. V lost 5 bases and J lost 10, with 12 bases in between. CDR3 sequence (DNA): TGTGCCAGCAGCGCCCGTAATCTATCACCCCTCCACTTT. Translation: CASSARNLSPLHF.

Of note for this clone: The junction and the germline gene differ at one end; a read error may be behind it. The rearrangement joins TRBV7-2 to TRBJ1-2, with 8 bases that match TRBD1. CDR1 and CDR2 from the germline V gene are SGHTA and FQGNSA. The CDR3 loop spans 15 amino acids. The CDR3 DNA reads as TGTGCCAGCAGCTTATATGGGACAGGAAACTATAGCTACACCTTC. Amino acids: CASSLYGTGNYSYTF.

The chain joins TRBV30 to TRBJ2-7; 7 bases are a match to TRBD1. This CDR3 is 14 amino acids long. The V gene end was trimmed by 1 base and the J gene end by 3 bases; junction bases not matched to a gene: 6. CDR1 is GTSNPN, CDR2 SVGIG, per germline (reference sequence). CDR3 in DNA: TGTGCCTGGAGTGGAGGGGGCGATTTCTACGAGCAGTACTTC. Protein product: CAWSGGGDFYEQYF. Together with reference TRBV30 and TRBJ2-7, the CDR3 gives the full variable domain: SQTIHQWPATLVQPVGSPLSLECTVEGTSNPNLYWYRQAAGRGLQLLFYSVGIGQISSEVPQNLSASRPQDRQFILSSKKLLLSDSGFYLCAWSGGGDFYEQYFGPGTRLTVT.

This clone was observed a single time. The chain uses TRBV9 and TRBJ2-2; possibly TRBD1 for D (6 bases). The CDR3 contains 15 residues. Looked up from germline, CDR1 is SGDLS and CDR2 is YYNGEE. Trimming took 3 bases from V and 6 from J, leaving 15 bases between them. The CDR3 loop reads CASSGRQGSSGELFF. CDR3 DNA sequence: TGTGCCAGCAGCGGGCGGCAGGGGAGTTCCGGGGAGCTGTTTTTT.

The rearrangement uses TRBV7-6 and TRBJ2-1; 10 bases are a match to TRBD2. CDR1 is SGHVS and CDR2 is FNYEAQ in the germline V gene. The ends lost 3 bases at V and 2 bases at J; junction bases unmatched: 4. There are 16 residues in the CDR3. CDR3 region: CASSLTSGRAYNEQFF. In DNA form, the CDR3 reads TGTGCCAGCAGCTTGACCAGCGGGAGGGCCTACAATGAGCAGTTCTTC.

V usage is TRBV11-2 and J usage is TRBJ1-3, with D uncertain. The CDR3 runs to 16 residues. Trimming removed 5 bases at V and 0 bases at J, with 14 bases between. Per germline, CDR1 SGHAT and CDR2 FQNNGV. CDR3 nucleotide sequence: TGTGCCAGCAGCCTCCTTATTGTTATCTCTGGAAACACCATATATTTT. It encodes CASSLLIVISGNTIYF.

V gene TRBV6-1 combines with J gene TRBJ1-2, with D possibly matching TRBD1 (6 bases). The length of the CDR3 is 14 residues. The ends were cut back, 3 bases at V and 7 bases at J, with 15 bases in the middle. Germline V gives CDR1 MNHNS, CDR2 SASEGT. For the CDR3, the DNA is TGTGCCAGCAGTGACCGACAGGTCGGGGGTGGCTACACCTTC. As protein: CASSDRQVGGGYTF.

The chain carries TRBV5-1 and TRBJ2-2; 7 positions agree with TRBD1. The ends lost 3 bases at V and 16 bases at J; junction bases unmatched: 9. CDR3 length: 12 amino acids. Germline V lookup: CDR1 SGHRS, CDR2 YFSETQ. The CDR3 spells CASSSRDSPPFF. In nucleotides, the CDR3 is TGCGCCAGCAGCTCACGGGACAGCCCTCCGTTTTTT.

J is TRBJ2-2 and V is TRBV5-4; D is unclear. This CDR3 is built from 15 residues. CDR1 SGHNT and CDR2 YYREEE come from the germline V gene (reference sequence). The V end lost 0 bases, the J end lost 7 bases, and 13 bases lay between the germline ends. The DNA of the CDR3 is TGTGCCAGCAGCTTGGCACCCTGGGGTGGCGGGGAGCTGTTTTTT. Translated, it gives CASSLAPWGGGELFF.

The chain uses TRBV10-3 and TRBJ1-1, with 7 bases fitting TRBD1. Germline CDR1 reads ENHRY; CDR2 reads SYGVKD. The CDR3 loop spans 12 amino acids. V lost 3 bases, J lost 6 bases, and 1 base stayed unmatched. The DNA of the CDR3 is TGTGCCATCAGTGATGGGACAGCTGAAGCTTTCTTT. Residues: CAISDGTAEAFF.

The J gene is TRBJ1-2, the V gene TRBV11-3, with D unclear. Germline lookup yields CDR1 SGHNT and CDR2 YENEEA. CDR3 length equals 15 residues. V gave up 3 bases and J gave up 4 bases, with 15 bases separating them. The CDR3 is CASSFRGAASYGYTF. In nucleotides, the CDR3 is TGTGCCAGCAGCTTCCGTGGCGCGGCCTCCTATGGCTACACCTTC. Combining the CDR3 with reference TRBV11-3 and TRBJ1-2 gives the whole variable domain EAGVVQSPRYKIIEKKQPVAFWCNPISGHNTLYWYLQNLGQGPELLIRYENEEAVDDSQLPKDRFSAERLKGVDSTLKIQPAELGDSAVYLCASSFRGAASYGYTFGSGTRLTVV.

In DNA, the CDR3 is TGTGCCAGCAGCTTAGCACAGCCCACGGATGGCTACACCTTC. It translates to CASSLAQPTDGYTF. The genes are TRBV7-9 and TRBJ1-2; no reliable D call. V was trimmed by 0 bases and J by 6 bases, leaving 11 bases between them. The length of the CDR3 is 14 residues. CDR1 and CDR2 from the germline V gene are SEHNR and FQNEAQ (reference sequence).

This clone has a single count. The chain combines TRBV9 with TRBJ1-2; TRBD1 might be the D (5 bases). V was pared by 4 bases and J by 2 bases, with 18 bases between. The germline V gene has CDR1 SGDLS and CDR2 YYNGEE. The CDR3 is made up of 16 amino acids. The CDR3 region has the DNA TGTGCCAGCAGCTCACCTCACCGGGACGCAAACTATGGCTACACCTTC. Translated: CASSSPHRDANYGYTF.